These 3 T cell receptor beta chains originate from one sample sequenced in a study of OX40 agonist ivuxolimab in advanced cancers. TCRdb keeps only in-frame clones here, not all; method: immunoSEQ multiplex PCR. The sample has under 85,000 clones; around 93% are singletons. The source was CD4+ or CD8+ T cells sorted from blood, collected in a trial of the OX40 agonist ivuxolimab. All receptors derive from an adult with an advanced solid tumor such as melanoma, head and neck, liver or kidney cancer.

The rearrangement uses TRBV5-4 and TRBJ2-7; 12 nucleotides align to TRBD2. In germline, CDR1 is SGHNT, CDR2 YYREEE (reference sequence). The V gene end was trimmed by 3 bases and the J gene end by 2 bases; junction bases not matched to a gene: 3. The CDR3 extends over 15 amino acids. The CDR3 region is CASSSGLAGTYEQYF. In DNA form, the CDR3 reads TGTGCCAGCAGCTCCGGACTAGCGGGAACCTACGAGCAGTACTTC.

CDR3 DNA sequence: TGTGCCTGGAGTGCTAGGGGTGCTCTAGCCAAAAACATTCAGTACTTC. The encoded protein is CAWSARGALAKNIQYF. The rearrangement uses TRBV30 and TRBJ2-4; possibly TRBD1 for D (5 bases). V was shortened by 1 base and J by 0 bases, with 13 bases between the two germline ends. The CDR3 sequence is 16 residues long. Germline CDR1 GTSNPN, CDR2 SVGIG (reference sequence).

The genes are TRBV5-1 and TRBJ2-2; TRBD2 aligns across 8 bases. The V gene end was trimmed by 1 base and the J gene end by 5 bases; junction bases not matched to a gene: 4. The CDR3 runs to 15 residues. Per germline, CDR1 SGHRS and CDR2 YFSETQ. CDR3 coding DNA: TGCGCCAGCAGCTTGCGACTAGCGATGACCGGGGAGCTGTTTTTT. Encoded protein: CASSLRLAMTGELFF. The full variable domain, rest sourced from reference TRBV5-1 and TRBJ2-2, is KAGVTQTPRYLIKTRGQQVTLSCSPISGHRSVSWYQQTPGQGLQFLFEYFSETQRNKGNFPGRFSGRQFSNSRSEMNVSTLELGDSALYLCASSLRLAMTGELFFGEGSRLTVL.